The 2 T cell receptor beta chains below were found in one sample sequenced in a study of blood T cell repertoires in COVID-19. This table comes from immunoSEQ multiplex PCR, and its TCRdb copy is limited to in-frame clones, with some not included. Here the sample spans under 30,000 clones, 86% being singletons. The specimen was peripheral blood. The receptors derive from a woman aged 80 or older with active or convalescent COVID-19.

This chain uses TRBV18 with TRBJ1-5; 8 bases fit TRBD1. With V trimmed by 4 bases and J by 9 bases, 8 bases remained unmatched. This CDR3 is 14 amino acids long. CDR1 is KGHSH, CDR2 LQKENI, per germline. CDR3 nucleotide sequence: TGTGCCAGCTCACAGGACAGGGAGGAAGGGCCCCAGCATTTT. As protein: CASSQDREEGPQHF.

V usage is TRBV6-6 and J usage is TRBJ1-5, with 8 bases that match TRBD1. V shed 4 bases and J 2 bases; nucleotides not matched to a gene: 4. The CDR3 sequence is 15 residues long. Germline V gives CDR1 MNHNY, CDR2 SVGAGI (reference sequence). The CDR3 loop reads CASSSPGQGNQPQHF. As DNA, the CDR3 is TGTGCCAGCAGTTCACCGGGACAGGGCAATCAGCCCCAGCATTTT.